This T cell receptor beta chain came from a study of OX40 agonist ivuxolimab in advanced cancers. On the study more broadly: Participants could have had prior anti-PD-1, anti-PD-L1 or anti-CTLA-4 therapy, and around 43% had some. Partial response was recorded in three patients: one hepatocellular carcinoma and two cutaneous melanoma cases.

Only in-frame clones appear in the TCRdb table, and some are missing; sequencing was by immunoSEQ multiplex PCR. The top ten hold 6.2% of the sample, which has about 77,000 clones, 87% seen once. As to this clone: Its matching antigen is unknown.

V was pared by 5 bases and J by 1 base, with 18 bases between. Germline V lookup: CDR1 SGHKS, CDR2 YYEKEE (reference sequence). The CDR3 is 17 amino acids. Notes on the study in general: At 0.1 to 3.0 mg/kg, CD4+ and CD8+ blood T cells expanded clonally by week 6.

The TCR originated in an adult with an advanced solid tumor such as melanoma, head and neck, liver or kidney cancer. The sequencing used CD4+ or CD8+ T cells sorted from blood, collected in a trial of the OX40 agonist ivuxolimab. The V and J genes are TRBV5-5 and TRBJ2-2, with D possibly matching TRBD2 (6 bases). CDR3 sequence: CASSFRSGRLNTGELFF. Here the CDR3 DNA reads TGTGCCAGCAGTTTCCGGAGCGGGCGATTGAACACCGGGGAGCTGTTTTTT.